This T cell receptor (beta chain) emerged from a study of blood T cell repertoires in COVID-19. Overall study context: Researchers got acute and convalescent COVID-19 samples from the United States, Italy and Spain. Sources were T cells, B-cell-depleted T cells, or PBMCs; the material itself was cDNA or gDNA.

Only in-frame clones appear in the TCRdb table, and some are missing; sequencing was by immunoSEQ multiplex PCR. The top ten clones hold approximately 10% of a sample with 150,000 to 200,000 clones, 70% to 90% of them seen once. This clone was counted only a few times. This CDR3 contains 13 residues. V was pared by 5 bases and J by 4 bases, with 9 bases between. The sequenced material came from peripheral blood. This chain joins TRBV12-3 or TRBV12-4 and TRBJ1-5; D not certain. This clonotype originated in a human donor with active or convalescent COVID-19. The donor label of this sample is uncertain. In DNA form, the CDR3 reads TGTGCCAGCAGTACGGGAGAAAATCAGCCCCAGCATTTT. Amino acid sequence: CASSTGENQPQHF.